This section outlines one T cell receptor beta chain sequence together with its context. The source of the sample is a study of blood T cell repertoires in COVID-19. TCRdb keeps only in-frame clones here, not all; method: immunoSEQ multiplex PCR. The table shows some 200,000 clones, with roughly 80% occurring only once. V was clipped by 0 bases and J by 4 bases, with 3 bases between them. The CDR3 extends over 11 amino acids. Germline CDR1 GTSNPN, CDR2 SVGIG (reference sequence). Source material: PBMCs or T cells enriched from blood (not recorded which). The receptor comes from a man aged 35 to 55 who had recovered from COVID-19. The V call is TRBV30, the J call TRBJ1-2; no reliable D call. The CDR3 reads CAWSVSYGYTF. The CDR3 coding sequence is TGTGCCTGGAGTGTTAGCTATGGCTACACCTTC.